The entry below gives a single T cell receptor (beta chain) sequence along with its context. The data stem from a study of T cell changes during pregnancy in multiple sclerosis. Assay used: immunoSEQ multiplex PCR; TCRdb lists only in-frame clones, some missing. This table holds 70,000 to 85,000 clones, about 90% found once. This material consisted of peripheral blood, taken before pregnancy. The receptor was isolated from a female donor with multiple sclerosis, enrolled in a pregnancy study.

The CDR3 protein is CASSVVDSGTGTDTQYF. The CDR3 nucleotides are TGTGCCAGCAGCGTAGTGGATAGCGGGACAGGCACAGATACGCAGTATTTT. The rearrangement joins TRBV9 to TRBJ2-3; D is perhaps TRBD2 (8 bases). The CDR3 is made up of 17 amino acids. The V and J ends lost 0 bases and 1 base respectively, with 15 bases between them. CDR1 is SGDLS and CDR2 is YYNGEE in the germline V gene.